This is a list of T cell receptor beta chains from one sample in a study of control samples from healthy donors and cancer patients. The data were produced by immunoSEQ multiplex PCR, yet TCRdb's version contains in-frame clones alone and is incomplete. The data show 170,000 or so clones, with more than 85% seen just once and approximately 2% held by the top ten. The sequencing sample was made of blood. Receptors originate from a woman in her forties in good health. CDR3s include the opening cysteine and the closing phenylalanine or tryptophan. Fields, in order: CDR3 protein, CDR3 DNA, J gene, V gene, D gene, clone size. D genes are given only for firm matches. Size tells how often a clone was seen (once, few, many) or the class of an expanded clone, and some rows leave it out.

cdr3_aa: CASSLGSGNTEAFF
cdr3_nt: TGTGCCAGCAGTTTAGGGTCGGGCAACACTGAAGCTTTCTTT
j_call: TRBJ1-1
v_call: TRBV6-5
d_call: NA
clone_size: NA

cdr3_aa: CASSYSPRQATEAFF
cdr3_nt: TGTGCCAGCAGTTACTCTCCCCGACAGGCCACTGAAGCTTTCTTT
j_call: TRBJ1-1
v_call: TRBV6-5
d_call: NA
clone_size: NA

cdr3_aa: CASSLITLNTEAFF
cdr3_nt: TGTGCCAGCAGCTTAATCACCCTGAACACTGAAGCTTTCTTT
j_call: TRBJ1-1
v_call: TRBV13
d_call: NA
clone_size: NA

cdr3_aa: CASSYSRDRNEKLFF
cdr3_nt: TGTGCCAGCAGTTATTCCCGGGACCGGAATGAAAAACTGTTTTTT
j_call: TRBJ1-4
v_call: TRBV6-5
d_call: NA
clone_size: NA

cdr3_aa: CASRLGTSGGPAETQYF
cdr3_nt: TGTGCCAGCAGGTTAGGGACTAGCGGGGGGCCGGCGGAGACCCAGTACTTC
j_call: TRBJ2-5
v_call: TRBV2
d_call: TRBD2
clone_size: NA

cdr3_aa: CASSLWTGELFF
cdr3_nt: TGTGCCAGCAGCTTATGGACCGGGGAGCTGTTTTTT
j_call: TRBJ2-2
v_call: TRBV7-3
d_call: NA
clone_size: NA

cdr3_aa: CASSLVGGNQPQHF
cdr3_nt: TGTGCCAGCAGCTTAGTGGGGGGGAATCAGCCCCAGCATTTT
j_call: TRBJ1-5
v_call: TRBV7-4
d_call: NA
clone_size: NA

cdr3_aa: CASSLDPMNTEAFF
cdr3_nt: TGTGCCAGCAGCTTAGATCCCATGAACACTGAAGCTTTCTTT
j_call: TRBJ1-1
v_call: TRBV7-9
d_call: NA
clone_size: NA

cdr3_aa: CASSLEGGRYSPLHF
cdr3_nt: TGTGCCAGCAGCTTGGAAGGGGGGCGATATTCACCCCTCCACTTT
j_call: TRBJ1-6
v_call: TRBV5-4
d_call: NA
clone_size: NA

cdr3_aa: CASNRDGGPYEQYF
cdr3_nt: TGTGCCAGCAACCGGGACGGAGGTCCCTACGAGCAGTACTTC
j_call: TRBJ2-7
v_call: TRBV7-2
d_call: NA
clone_size: NA

cdr3_aa: CASSTGRGGYSPLHF
cdr3_nt: TGTGCCAGTAGTACCGGACGCGGAGGGTACTCACCCCTCCACTTT
j_call: TRBJ1-6
v_call: TRBV19
d_call: NA
clone_size: NA

cdr3_aa: CASSTLGSSETQYF
cdr3_nt: TGCGCCAGCAGCACCCTAGGGAGTTCGGAGACCCAGTACTTC
j_call: TRBJ2-5
v_call: TRBV5-1
d_call: NA
clone_size: NA

cdr3_aa: CASSWSRGLAGGNSPYEQYF
cdr3_nt: TGCGCCAGCAGTTGGTCGCGTGGACTAGCGGGGGGGAATTCTCCCTACGAGCAGTACTTC
j_call: TRBJ2-7
v_call: TRBV5-1
d_call: TRBD2
clone_size: NA

cdr3_aa: CASSLDLNTEAFF
cdr3_nt: TGTGCCAGCAGCTTAGACCTGAACACTGAAGCTTTCTTT
j_call: TRBJ1-1
v_call: TRBV7-7
d_call: NA
clone_size: few

cdr3_aa: CASSLGTQETQYF
cdr3_nt: TGCGCCAGCAGCTTGGGCACCCAAGAGACCCAGTACTTC
j_call: TRBJ2-5
v_call: TRBV5-1
d_call: NA
clone_size: once

cdr3_aa: CASSGQTRGEQFF
cdr3_nt: TGCGCCAGCAGTGGCCAGACTAGGGGTGAGCAGTTCTTC
j_call: TRBJ2-1
v_call: TRBV10-1
d_call: NA
clone_size: NA

cdr3_aa: CASSMRQGDNYGYTF
cdr3_nt: TGTGCCAGCAGTATGAGACAGGGTGACAACTATGGCTACACCTTC
j_call: TRBJ1-2
v_call: TRBV2
d_call: TRBD1
clone_size: once

cdr3_aa: CSVGPAGGFFYEQYF
cdr3_nt: TGCAGCGTTGGCCCTGCCGGGGGGTTTTTCTACGAGCAGTACTTC
j_call: TRBJ2-7
v_call: TRBV29-1
d_call: TRBD2
clone_size: NA

cdr3_aa: CASSLGTSTDTQYF
cdr3_nt: TGCGCCAGCAGCCTGGGGACTAGCACAGATACGCAGTATTTT
j_call: TRBJ2-3
v_call: TRBV5-1
d_call: NA
clone_size: NA

cdr3_aa: CASSLRLAGGPETQYF
cdr3_nt: TGCGCCAGCAGCTTGAGGTTAGCGGGGGGTCCAGAGACCCAGTACTTC
j_call: TRBJ2-5
v_call: TRBV5-1
d_call: TRBD2
clone_size: NA